This is a list of T cell receptor beta chains from one sample in a study of CXCR3-negative and CXCR3-positive naive CD8 T cells. Each CDR3 protein gets one entry in TCRdb, which reprocessed the 5' RACE reads and gives no DNA. The sample table includes about 89,000 distinct CDR3 sequences. Sequenced input: naive CXCR3+ CD8+ T cells from blood. The receptors were gathered from a human donor in good health. Some clones in this sample may be carry-over from other donors' samples. Each CDR3 is given with its conserved first and last residue.

j_call v_call cdr3_aa
TRBJ2-3 TRBV25-1 CASSEYLEGSTGVVGTDTQYF
TRBJ2-6 TRBV28 CASSPPGGLGANVLTF
TRBJ2-7 TRBV29-1 CSVEVGNSYEQYF
TRBJ2-1 TRBV7-6 CASSLGGGYYNEQFF
TRBJ2-3 TRBV28 CASRPVIKLAGGPGDTQYF
TRBJ2-1 TRBV7-9 CASSLQAGVFPNEQFF
TRBJ2-7 TRBV5-5 CASSLVGAGAYEQYF
TRBJ2-1 TRBV5-6 CASSLDGTNNEQFF
TRBJ1-4 TRBV6-6 CASSYPNRQLEGLFF
TRBJ2-4 TRBV12-5 CASGLDRPLAGEVIAKNIQYF
TRBJ2-2 TRBV7-8 CASSLVPAGELFF
TRBJ2-7 TRBV5-6 CASSLWGGLAVYEQYF
TRBJ1-4 TRBV5-1 CASTWTGDGKLFF
TRBJ2-1 TRBV20-1 CSATLGSSYNEQFF
TRBJ2-3 TRBV11-2 CASSLVVAGVWSTDTQYF
TRBJ2-5 TRBV7-9 CASSPTRLRRRSQETQYF
TRBJ1-1 TRBV7-2 CASSLIRGLSTEAFF
TRBJ2-7 TRBV6-5 CASSYRGTTKEQYF
TRBJ1-2 TRBV15 CATSRGLTGDFGYTF
TRBJ2-7 TRBV20-1 CSARTGVAYEQYF
TRBJ2-7 TRBV7-9 CASSLSPGGLYEQYF
TRBJ2-1 TRBV25-1 CASSELLRSSGGPYNEQFF